The 24 T cell receptor beta chains below all came from one sample that was sequenced in a study of cytomegalovirus exposure and HLA in healthy donors. Primers for the PCR totalled 60 Vbeta and 13 Jbeta. Produced via immunoSEQ multiplex PCR; TCRdb's table is partial and in-frame only. The data show 140,000 to 150,000 clones, around a tenth seen once. The source material was PBMCs. The receptors come from a man between 50 and 59 years old in good health and CMV-seronegative.

This clone occurred a few times. This chain joins TRBV7-3 and TRBJ2-1; possibly TRBD2 for D (5 bases). This CDR3 comprises 14 residues. The V gene lost 0 bases and the J gene lost 7 bases, with 10 bases spanning the gap. The V gene's germline CDR1 is SGHTA and CDR2 FQGTGA. CDR3 sequence: CASSLTASGNEQFF. CDR3 DNA sequence: TGTGCCAGCAGCTTAACCGCTTCGGGGAATGAGCAGTTCTTC.

V gene TRBV27 combines with J gene TRBJ1-1; tentative D call: TRBD1 (6 bases). The CDR3 contains 14 residues. Trimming shortened V by 5 bases and J by 3 bases, and 13 bases separated the two germline ends. Germline V gene sequence: CDR1 MNHEY, CDR2 SMNVEV (reference sequence). CDR3 loop: CASSPRGSYTEAFF. CDR3 nucleotides: TGTGCCAGCAGTCCTAGGGGGTCGTACACTGAAGCTTTCTTT.

The rearrangement joins TRBV30 to TRBJ1-6; 7 positions agree with TRBD1. After removal of 7 bases from V and 6 bases from J, the junction contained 3 bases not matched to a gene. This CDR3 spans 12 amino acids. CDR1 and CDR2 from the germline V gene are GTSNPN and SVGIG (reference sequence). The CDR3 DNA sequence: TGTGCCTTCGGGACAGTTAATTCACCCCTCCACTTT. Its translation is CAFGTVNSPLHF.

This clone was seen many times. The chain carries TRBV5-5 and TRBJ2-5; 7 bases map to TRBD2. V shed 0 bases, J shed 5 bases, and the junction held 10 bases outside the gene matches. This CDR3 spans 16 amino acids. The germline gives CDR1 SGHKS, CDR2 YYEKEE (reference sequence). Here the CDR3 reads CASSLGGGPSGETQYF. The CDR3 DNA is TGTGCCAGCAGCTTGGGGGGAGGGCCCTCGGGGGAGACCCAGTACTTC.

The chain uses TRBV7-9 and TRBJ2-3; weak D call: TRBD2 (5 bases). The CDR3 has 14 amino acids. V lost 1 base to trimming and J lost 5 bases, with 10 bases between them. Per the germline V gene, CDR1 is SEHNR and CDR2 is FQNEAQ (reference sequence). The CDR3 sequence: CASSLVAPEDTQYF. The CDR3 DNA follows: TGTGCCAGCAGCTTAGTAGCGCCCGAAGATACGCAGTATTTT.

This clone has more than one count but fewer than ten. The chain couples TRBV30 to TRBJ2-1, with TRBD1 matching over 10 bases. Germline CDR1 reads GTSNPN; CDR2 reads SVGIG (reference sequence). Trimming cost V 2 bases and J 2 bases; bases outside gene matches: 6. This CDR3 comprises 16 residues. The DNA of the CDR3 is TGTGCCTGGAGTCGGGGGACAGGGGTAACCTACAATGAGCAGTTCTTC. Residues: CAWSRGTGVTYNEQFF.

The CDR3 DNA reads as TGTGCCAGCAGCCGGGGACAGCCCTCGATGGATGGAAACACCATATATTTT. The encoded protein is CASSRGQPSMDGNTIYF. The chain joins TRBV11-3 to TRBJ1-3; 7 bases map to TRBD1. V lost 5 bases and J lost 3; bases outside the gene matches: 13. In germline, CDR1 is SGHNT, CDR2 YENEEA. The CDR3 has 17 residues.

This clone came up a few times. The chain uses TRBV19 and TRBJ2-5, with D possibly matching TRBD2 (6 bases). Germline loops: CDR1 LNHDA, CDR2 SQIVND (reference sequence). V lost 4 bases and J 5 bases, leaving 14 bases between the germline ends. The CDR3 runs 14 residues. The CDR3 coding sequence is TGTGCCAGTAGTAAGACTCTTCGGGAGGAGACCCAGTACTTC. It translates to CASSKTLREETQYF.

The chain recombines TRBV30 with TRBJ1-6; D remains ambiguous. Trimming removed 0 bases at V and 7 bases at J, with 13 bases between. Per the germline V gene, CDR1 is GTSNPN and CDR2 is SVGIG (reference sequence). This CDR3 contains 15 residues. The CDR3 DNA sequence: TGTGCCTGGAGTGTAGCAGGCAAAGCCAATTCACCCCTCCACTTT. Translating it yields CAWSVAGKANSPLHF.

This clone was seen more than once but under ten times. At one boundary the junction diverges from the germline segment, which might be a read error. V gene TRBV25-1 combines with J gene TRBJ2-5; D is perhaps TRBD2 (5 bases). Germline values: CDR1 MGHDK, CDR2 SYGVNS. The CDR3 has 14 residues. The CDR3 DNA reads TGTGCCAGCCGTGAATGGGGAGACGAAGAGACCCAGTACTTC. Protein product: CASREWGDEETQYF.

The chain uses TRBV6-5 and TRBJ1-4, with 11 bases fitting TRBD1. CDR3 size: 14 residues. Germline-derived CDR1 and CDR2 are MNHEY and SVGAGI. Unmatched junction bases numbered 4, after V lost 7 bases and J lost 6 bases. This CDR3 reads CASNPDRGHEKLFF. The CDR3 DNA reads as TGTGCCAGCAATCCGGACAGGGGGCATGAAAAACTGTTTTTT.

The chain combines TRBV19 with TRBJ1-2; 12 nucleotides agree with TRBD1. The CDR3 is 18 amino acids. V was pared by 4 bases and J by 7 bases, with 16 bases of the junction left unmatched. Per germline, CDR1 LNHDA and CDR2 SQIVND (reference sequence). The CDR3 protein is CASSKRPGQGAISGGYTF. The CDR3 DNA sequence: TGTGCCAGTAGTAAACGACCGGGACAGGGGGCGATATCGGGTGGCTACACCTTC.

This clone was seen only a few times. This chain joins TRBV29-1 and TRBJ2-7; 10 nucleotides line up with TRBD1. J gave up 6 bases and V 1 base, and 3 bases lay outside the gene matches. CDR3 length: 13 amino acids. Germline values: CDR1 SQVTM, CDR2 ANQGSEA. CDR3 DNA: TGCAGCGTTGAAGGACAGGGGGCGGGCGAGCAGTACTTC. It yields the protein CSVEGQGAGEQYF.

The V and J genes are TRBV28 and TRBJ2-5; 9 positions agree with TRBD1. The CDR3 is made up of 15 amino acids. The V segment lost 5 bases and the J segment 7 bases; nucleotides outside the gene matches: 11. CDR1 is MDHEN, CDR2 SYDVKM, per germline. This chain's CDR3 is CASSGTGGPGGTQYF. Written as DNA, the CDR3 is TGTGCCAGCAGTGGTACAGGGGGCCCAGGGGGGACCCAGTACTTC.

CDR3 residues: CASAPPRDFNEKLFF. Written as DNA, the CDR3 is TGTGCTAGTGCCCCCCCCAGGGACTTCAATGAAAAACTGTTTTTT. The rearrangement links TRBV12-5 to TRBJ1-4; possibly TRBD1 for D (5 bases). Deletions cut 7 bases from V and 5 bases from J, with 17 bases between. This CDR3 has 15 amino acids. Germline loops: CDR1 LGHNT, CDR2 FRNRAP. Full variable domain (remainder filled in from reference TRBV12-5 and TRBJ1-4): DARVTQTPRHKVTEMGQEVTMRCQPILGHNTVFWYRQTMMQGLELLAYFRNRAPLDDSGMPKDRFSAEMPDATLATLKIQPSEPRDSAVYFCASAPPRDFNEKLFFGSGTQLSVL.

The chain uses TRBV7-2 and TRBJ2-3; D is perhaps TRBD2 (5 bases). V was trimmed by 5 bases and J by 5 bases, leaving 14 bases between them. Germline V gene lookup returns CDR1 SGHTA and CDR2 FQGNSA. The CDR3 is 14 residues long. The CDR3 bases are TGTGCCAGCAGCCCCCGCCCTGCGGGAGATACGCAGTATTTT. Residues: CASSPRPAGDTQYF.

The rearrangement joins TRBV7-9 to TRBJ1-1, with 7 bases aligning to TRBD1. J was trimmed by 4 bases and V by 3 bases; bases with no gene match: 2. In germline, CDR1 is SEHNR, CDR2 FQNEAQ (reference sequence). CDR3 length equals 13 residues. DNA of the CDR3: TGTGCCAGCAGCTTCACAGGGGCCACTGAAGCTTTCTTT. This codes for CASSFTGATEAFF.

Turning to this clone: One end of the junction does not line up with germline, which may come from a read error. The genes are TRBV6-4 and TRBJ1-1; possible D gene TRBD1, 6 bases. The CDR3 is 13 amino acids. Germline V gene lookup returns CDR1 MRHNA and CDR2 SNTAGT. CDR3 protein: CASSIYRDTEAFF. In DNA form, the CDR3 reads TGTGCCAGCAGCATCTACCGGGACACCGAAGCTTTCTTT.

Turning to this clone: The sample contains more than one DNA sequence encoding this CDR3. V usage is TRBV5-1 and J usage is TRBJ2-5; 8 nucleotides line up with TRBD1. The V gene end was trimmed by 3 bases and the J gene end by 5 bases; junction bases not matched to a gene: 6. The CDR3 runs to 14 residues. Germline values: CDR1 SGHRS, CDR2 YFSETQ. CDR3 bases: TGCGCCAGCAGCTCTGGACAGGGCAGGGAGACCCAGTACTTC. Translating gives CASSSGQGRETQYF.

This clone turned up a few times. CDR3 DNA sequence: TGTGCCAGCTCAACCTACCGGGACAGGGGAAACACCATATATTTT. It translates to CASSTYRDRGNTIYF. The J gene is TRBJ1-3, the V gene TRBV18, with 8 bases that match TRBD1. Germline CDR1 KGHSH, CDR2 LQKENI. The CDR3 length is 15 residues. Germline trimming cut 5 bases from V and 4 bases from J; bases unmatched to any gene: 7.

CDR3 sequence: CASSFLGVSTDTQYF. Written as DNA, the CDR3 is TGTGCCAGCAGCTTTCTAGGTGTTTCCACAGATACGCAGTATTTT. V gene TRBV7-9 combines with J gene TRBJ2-3; no clear D. CDR1 is SEHNR and CDR2 is FQNEAQ in the germline V gene (reference sequence). This CDR3 has 15 residues. V lost 3 bases and J 2 bases, leaving 12 bases between the germline ends.

This chain links TRBV9 with TRBJ2-2, with 11 bases that match TRBD2. The CDR3 has 15 residues. The ends lost 3 bases at V and 6 bases at J; junction bases unmatched: 4. Germline CDR1 reads SGDLS; CDR2 reads YYNGEE. CDR3 region: CASSAQLAGAGELFF. In DNA form, the CDR3 reads TGTGCCAGCAGCGCTCAACTAGCGGGGGCCGGGGAGCTGTTTTTT. Together with reference TRBV9 and TRBJ2-2, the CDR3 gives the full variable domain: DSGVTQTPKHLITATGQRVTLRCSPRSGDLSVYWYQQSLDQGLQFLIQYYNGEERAKGNILERFSAQQFPDLHSELNLSSLELGDSALYFCASSAQLAGAGELFFGEGSRLTVL.

The sample holds a few counts of this clone. The rearrangement links TRBV6-6 to TRBJ1-2; D call uncertain. Germline-derived CDR1 and CDR2 are MNHNY and SVGAGI (reference sequence). Trimming took 3 bases from V and 0 from J, leaving 11 bases between them. The CDR3 extends over 15 amino acids. CDR3 in DNA: TGTGCCAGCAGTTATTCTAGCCATACTAACTATGGCTACACCTTC. Translated, it gives CASSYSSHTNYGYTF.

The chain uses TRBV18 and TRBJ2-5; 8 bases match TRBD1. Germline V lookup: CDR1 KGHSH, CDR2 LQKENI. J lost 4 bases, V lost 4 bases, and 5 bases had no gene match. The CDR3 extends over 14 amino acids. Written as DNA, the CDR3 is TGTGCCAGCTCACAGGGGACAGGTCGAGAGACCCAGTACTTC. This gives the protein CASSQGTGRETQYF.